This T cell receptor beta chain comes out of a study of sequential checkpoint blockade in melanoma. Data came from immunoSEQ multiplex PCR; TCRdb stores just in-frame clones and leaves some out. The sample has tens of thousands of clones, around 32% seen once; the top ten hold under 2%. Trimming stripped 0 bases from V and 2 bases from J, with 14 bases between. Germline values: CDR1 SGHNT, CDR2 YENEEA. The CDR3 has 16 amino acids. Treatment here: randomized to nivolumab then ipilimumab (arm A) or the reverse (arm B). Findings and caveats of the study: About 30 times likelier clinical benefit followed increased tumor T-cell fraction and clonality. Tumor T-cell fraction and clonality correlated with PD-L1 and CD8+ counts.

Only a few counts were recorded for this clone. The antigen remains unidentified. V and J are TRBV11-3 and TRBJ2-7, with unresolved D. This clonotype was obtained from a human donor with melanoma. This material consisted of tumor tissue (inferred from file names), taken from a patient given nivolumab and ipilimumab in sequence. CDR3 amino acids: CASSLDGMETTYEQYF. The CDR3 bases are TGTGCCAGCAGCTTAGATGGGATGGAAACAACCTACGAGCAGTACTTC.